Shown below are 19 T cell receptor beta chains from a single sample sequenced in a study of T cell changes during pregnancy in multiple sclerosis. The protocol was immunoSEQ multiplex PCR, while the TCRdb copy is restricted to in-frame clones and leaves out a portion. The sample lists around 50,000 clones, about 94% seen once, with around 4% in the top ten. The sequenced sample was CD8+ T cells from peripheral blood mononuclear cells, obtained in the first trimester of pregnancy. The receptors were gathered from a female donor with multiple sclerosis, enrolled in a pregnancy study.

V is TRBV4-2 and J is TRBJ1-4, with D possibly matching TRBD1 (5 bases). V lost 2 bases to trimming and J lost 7 bases, with 20 bases between them. The CDR3 spans 17 residues. From germline, CDR1 is LGHNA and CDR2 YNFKEQ. The CDR3, as DNA: TGTGCCAGCAGCCAACTCCCGGACACCTCCTGGGGTGAAAAACTGTTTTTT. It is translated as CASSQLPDTSWGEKLFF.

V usage is TRBV7-9 and J usage is TRBJ2-3; TRBD2 is a possible D gene (6 bases). This CDR3 comprises 14 residues. The V end was cut by 4 bases, the J end by 4 bases, with 12 bases between. In germline, CDR1 is SEHNR, CDR2 FQNEAQ (reference sequence). CDR3 coding DNA: TGTGCCAGCAGCTCCGAATCTAGCGCAGATACGCAGTATTTT. Encoded protein: CASSSESSADTQYF.

The chain joins TRBV7-9 to TRBJ1-1; 8 nucleotides line up with TRBD1. Germline V lookup: CDR1 SEHNR, CDR2 FQNEAQ (reference sequence). This CDR3 contains 18 residues. V was pared by 3 bases and J by 8 bases, with 20 bases of the junction left unmatched. CDR3 in DNA: TGTGCCAGCAGCTTCTGGGCGCGGACAGGGACCCCCCTTGGCGAAGCTTTCTTT. It codes for CASSFWARTGTPLGEAFF. The whole variable domain, remainder taken from reference TRBV7-9 and TRBJ1-1, is DTGVSQNPRHKITKRGQNVTFRCDPISEHNRLYWYRQTLGQGPEFLTYFQNEAQLEKSRLLSDRFSAERPKGSFSTLEIQRTEQGDSAMYLCASSFWARTGTPLGEAFFGQGTRLTVV.

V gene TRBV5-1 combines with J gene TRBJ1-2, with 7 bases aligning to TRBD1. CDR1 and CDR2 from the germline V gene are SGHRS and YFSETQ. This CDR3 is built from 15 residues. V dropped 4 bases and J dropped 0; count of bases not matched to a gene: 6. The CDR3 nucleotides are TGCGCCAGCAGCCCGACGACAGGGCCTAACTATGGCTACACCTTC. Translated, it gives CASSPTTGPNYGYTF.

For this clone: Other nucleotide sequences from this sample produce the same CDR3. The rearrangement links TRBV7-9 to TRBJ1-1; tentatively, D is TRBD1 (5 bases). V dropped 2 bases and J dropped 3 bases, with 7 bases sitting between them. This CDR3 region has 13 residues. Germline values: CDR1 SEHNR, CDR2 FQNEAQ (reference sequence). CDR3 protein: CASSLSGDTEAFF. The CDR3 region has the DNA TGTGCCAGCAGCTTATCGGGGGACACTGAAGCTTTCTTT.

The chain is built from TRBV27 and TRBJ2-5; TRBD1 is a possible D gene (5 bases). The CDR3 is 14 amino acids. Germline V gives CDR1 MNHEY, CDR2 SMNVEV (reference sequence). The V end lost 6 bases, the J end lost 4 bases, and 15 bases lay between the germline ends. For the CDR3, the DNA is TGTGCCAGCAGACGGAGTGGGGCTGCAGAGACCCAGTACTTC. As protein: CASRRSGAAETQYF.

The V call is TRBV19, the J call TRBJ1-1; D gene unclear. The CDR3 contains 12 residues. CDR1 is LNHDA, CDR2 SQIVND, per germline (reference sequence). Trimming shortened V by 5 bases and J by 5 bases, and 9 bases separated the two germline ends. CDR3 residues: CASSRGWTEAFF. CDR3 bases: TGTGCCAGTAGTCGAGGGTGGACTGAAGCTTTCTTT.

This chain joins TRBV11-3 and TRBJ1-4; 7 bases fit TRBD1. Unmatched junction bases numbered 7, after V lost 3 bases and J lost 0 bases. Per germline, CDR1 SGHNT and CDR2 YENEEA. There are 17 residues in the CDR3. The chain's CDR3 is CASSFIQGPTTNEKLFF. CDR3 nucleotides: TGTGCCAGCAGCTTTATACAGGGGCCTACAACTAATGAAAAACTGTTTTTT.

The gene calls are TRBV19 and TRBJ1-5, with D possibly TRBD1 on 6 matching bases. Deletions cut 1 base from V and 6 bases from J, with 13 bases between. This CDR3 has 15 residues. From germline, CDR1 is LNHDA and CDR2 SQIVND (reference sequence). CDR3 coding DNA: TGTGCCAGTAGTATAGCGGTTGGGGGCGTTCAGCCCCAGCATTTT. This translates into CASSIAVGGVQPQHF. The full variable domain, rest sourced from reference TRBV19 and TRBJ1-5, is DGGITQSPKYLFRKEGQNVTLSCEQNLNHDAMYWYRQDPGQGLRLIYYSQIVNDFQKGDIAEGYSVSREKKESFPLTVTSAQKNPTAFYLCASSIAVGGVQPQHFGDGTRLSIL.

The CDR3 loop reads CASRLQGYTEAFF. The CDR3 nucleotides read TGTGCCAGCAGACTGCAGGGGTACACTGAAGCTTTCTTT. This chain uses TRBV6-1 with TRBJ1-1, with D possibly TRBD1 on 6 matching bases. V gave up 6 bases and J gave up 3 bases, with 11 bases separating them. The CDR3 length is 13 residues. Per germline, CDR1 MNHNS and CDR2 SASEGT.

This sequence joins TRBV6-1 and TRBJ1-4, with D unresolved. This CDR3 region has 11 residues. Germline V gives CDR1 MNHNS, CDR2 SASEGT. V dropped 6 bases and J dropped 12 bases, with 11 bases sitting between them. The DNA for the CDR3 is TGTGCCAGCAGCACTGGGAGGGAACTGTTTTTT. Translated: CASSTGRELFF.

V and J are TRBV4-3 and TRBJ1-6; D might be TRBD1 (5 bases). Germline V gives CDR1 LGHNA, CDR2 YSLEER. The V gene lost 3 bases and the J gene lost 3 bases, with 12 bases spanning the gap. The CDR3 totals 16 residues. CDR3 in DNA: TGCGCCAGCAGCCAGAGGCGGGGGGGCTATAATTCACCCCTCCACTTT. It codes for CASSQRRGGYNSPLHF.

This clone was detected once. The chain uses TRBV5-1 and TRBJ2-1, with TRBD1 matching over 9 bases. This CDR3 contains 15 residues. The V gene end was trimmed by 3 bases and the J gene end by 8 bases; junction bases not matched to a gene: 9. Germline V lookup: CDR1 SGHRS, CDR2 YFSETQ. For the CDR3, the DNA is TGCGCCAGCAGCTCTTACAGGGGGCGCAAGGATGAGCAGTTCTTC. It is translated as CASSSYRGRKDEQFF.

The genes are TRBV9 and TRBJ1-3, with TRBD1 identical over 7 bases. The ends lost 3 bases at V and 0 bases at J; junction bases unmatched: 3. CDR3 length equals 15 residues. Germline V CDR1 and CDR2: SGDLS, YYNGEE. The CDR3 DNA reads as TGTGCCAGCAGCGCCCAGGGGGTCTCTGGAAACACCATATATTTT. Protein sequence: CASSAQGVSGNTIYF.

The V call is TRBV2, the J call TRBJ1-1; 8 nucleotides align to TRBD1. The CDR3 loop spans 14 amino acids. The V gene's germline CDR1 is SNHLY and CDR2 FYNNEI. V was pared by 6 bases and J by 0 bases, with 3 bases of the junction left unmatched. This chain's CDR3 is CASRDRDLNTEAFF. In DNA form, the CDR3 reads TGTGCCAGCAGGGACAGGGATTTGAACACTGAAGCTTTCTTT.

On this clone: At one of its ends the junction is not consistent with the germline gene, which may arise from a read error. V and J are TRBV6-5 and TRBJ2-7, with unresolved D. CDR3 length: 10 residues. Germline CDR1 is MNHEY and CDR2 is SVGAGI. The CDR3 DNA sequence: TGTGCCACCAAAAGACAACCACTCCACTTC. Translated: CATKRQPLHF.

The J gene is TRBJ2-7, the V gene TRBV11-2, with a possible D match to TRBD2 (5 bases). Germline V gene sequence: CDR1 SGHAT, CDR2 FQNNGV. Trimming removed 0 bases from V and 7 bases from J, with 13 bases in between. The CDR3 runs to 14 residues. The CDR3 nucleotides are TGTGCCAGCAGCTTAGATAACCCCACGGGGGAGCAGTACTTC. Protein: CASSLDNPTGEQYF.

In this sample, this clone turned up once. The V call is TRBV7-9, the J call TRBJ2-3, with D uncertain. V dropped 5 bases and J dropped 2 bases, with 14 bases sitting between them. Germline V gives CDR1 SEHNR, CDR2 FQNEAQ (reference sequence). The CDR3 is made up of 15 amino acids. The CDR3 sequence is CASSGPPAPTDTQYF. In nucleotides, the CDR3 is TGTGCCAGCAGCGGTCCACCTGCGCCCACAGATACGCAGTATTTT.

This chain connects TRBV6-5 to TRBJ1-1; a possible D gene is TRBD1 (5 bases). V dropped 8 bases and J dropped 5 bases, with 9 bases sitting between them. This CDR3 region has 11 residues. Germline loops: CDR1 MNHEY, CDR2 SVGAGI. CDR3 DNA sequence: TGTGCCAGCGCGGGGGGAACTGAAGCTTTCTTT. It yields the protein CASAGGTEAFF.